The 15 T cell receptor beta chains reported below all come from one sample, sequenced in a study of T cells in Graves' hyperthyroidism and ophthalmopathy. Amplification of TCR beta CDR3 regions was performed using RNA transcripts as template. The HTBI set primed first-round TCR CDR3 RT-PCR. From the multiplex PCR reads, TCRdb called clonotypes with MiXCR, one entry per CDR3 protein. The sample lists 250,000 to 400,000 distinct CDR3 sequences; 12% to 15% were seen once. Sequenced input: blood. These receptors all stem from a middle-aged woman with Graves' ophthalmopathy.

This clonotype was seen at least ten times. The chain has TRBV12-3 or TRBV12-4 and TRBJ2-3, with 7 bases fitting TRBD2. CDR3 length: 16 residues. V lost 6 bases and J lost 1; bases outside the gene matches: 10. In DNA, the CDR3 is TGTGCCAGCAGGAAAAGCGGGGCCCTAGGCACAGATACGCAGTATTTT. Its translation: CASRKSGALGTDTQYF.

This clonotype has a count of ten or more. J is TRBJ1-1 and V is TRBV20-1; D is unclear. There are 13 residues in the CDR3. Trimming left V 0 bases short and J 8 bases short, with 13 bases between. Looked up from germline, CDR1 is DFQATT and CDR2 is SNEGSKA (reference sequence). The CDR3, as DNA: TGCAGTGCTAGAGAAGGCCTAGGGTTGGAAGCTTTCTTT. Amino acid sequence: CSAREGLGLEAFF.

This clonotype was detected ten times or more. V usage is TRBV6-1 and J usage is TRBJ1-1; no clear D. CDR3 length: 14 residues. Germline CDR1 MNHNS, CDR2 SASEGT. The V gene lost 4 bases and the J gene lost 0 bases, with 9 bases spanning the gap. The CDR3 sequence is CASSAGRLNTEAFF. The CDR3 bases are TGTGCCAGCAGTGCGGGTCGGCTGAACACTGAAGCTTTCTTT.

V and J are TRBV10-3 and TRBJ2-5; D possibly corresponds to TRBD1 (6 bases). V was trimmed by 3 bases and J by 1 base, leaving 9 bases between them. The CDR3 is 14 amino acids. Germline V lookup: CDR1 ENHRY, CDR2 SYGVKD. Written as DNA, the CDR3 is TGTGCCATCAGTGATGACAGGCCCCAAGAGACCCAGTACTTC. It yields the protein CAISDDRPQETQYF.

This clonotype was observed a few times. The V gene is TRBV9, the J gene TRBJ2-5; 7 bases line up with TRBD2. Germline lookup yields CDR1 SGDLS and CDR2 YYNGEE. With 4 bases clipped from V and 5 bases from J, the junction kept 26 bases outside the gene matches. There are 20 residues in the CDR3. The CDR3 is CASSLSLPGLGMGEGETQYF. For the CDR3, the DNA is TGTGCCAGCAGCCTCTCCCTCCCAGGACTAGGTATGGGGGAAGGGGAGACCCAGTACTTC.

This clonotype was seen only a few times. The gene calls are TRBV19 and TRBJ1-2; unclear D gene. The V gene lost 7 bases and the J gene lost 0 bases, with 9 bases spanning the gap. In germline, CDR1 is LNHDA, CDR2 SQIVND (reference sequence). The CDR3 covers 13 residues. CDR3 bases: TGTGCCAGTACTCATCAAGCTAACTATGGCTACACCTTC. This sequence encodes CASTHQANYGYTF.

The chain carries TRBV30 and TRBJ1-3; 9 positions match TRBD1. Germline CDR1 and CDR2: GTSNPN and SVGIG (reference sequence). The CDR3 has 15 residues. Losses at the gene ends were 4 bases for V and 8 bases for J; bases not matched to a gene: 12. The CDR3 DNA reads TGTGCCTGGACCTATGACAGGGGGGATTCGGACACCATATATTTT. It is translated as CAWTYDRGDSDTIYF.

This clonotype appeared many times. The genes are TRBV19 and TRBJ1-2, with D possibly being TRBD1 (6 bases). CDR3 length equals 14 residues. The ends were cut back, 2 bases at V and 5 bases at J, with 12 bases in the middle. CDR1 LNHDA and CDR2 SQIVND come from the germline V gene (reference sequence). The CDR3 DNA is TGTGCCAGTAGTATACTGACAGGCCAGTATGGCTACACCTTC. Protein: CASSILTGQYGYTF.

This clonotype was seen a few times. The chain links TRBV6-5 to TRBJ2-2, with D perhaps TRBD2 (6 bases). From germline, CDR1 is MNHEY and CDR2 SVGAGI. Trimming shortened V by 2 bases and J by 0 bases, and 16 bases separated the two germline ends. The CDR3 is 18 residues long. This chain's CDR3 is CASSYPPEASANTGELFF. The CDR3 DNA reads as TGTGCCAGCAGTTACCCACCCGAAGCTAGCGCGAACACCGGGGAGCTGTTTTTT.

This clonotype was detected many times. The chain combines TRBV2 with TRBJ2-3, with 7 bases that match TRBD2. This CDR3 is built from 16 residues. The V and J ends lost 8 bases and 5 bases, in that order; junction bases with no gene match: 16. The germline gives CDR1 SNHLY, CDR2 FYNNEI. CDR3 in amino acids: CASRLTSGDVGDTQYF. In DNA form, the CDR3 reads TGTGCCAGCCGTTTGACCAGCGGGGATGTGGGAGATACGCAGTATTTT.

This clonotype was found many times. The chain has TRBV6-1 and TRBJ2-2; TRBD2 might be the D (5 bases). With 6 bases removed from V and 4 bases from J, the gap between germline ends came to 18 bases. The CDR3 extends over 16 amino acids. The germline V gene has CDR1 MNHNS and CDR2 SASEGT. CDR3 sequence reads: CASSLYNGLLTGELFF. The CDR3 DNA follows: TGTGCCAGCAGCCTATACAACGGACTGCTCACCGGGGAGCTGTTTTTT.

The chain couples TRBV29-1 to TRBJ2-5, with 8 bases aligning to TRBD2. The V and J ends lost 6 bases and 5 bases, in that order; junction bases with no gene match: 2. Germline loops: CDR1 SQVTM, CDR2 ANQGSEA. The CDR3 consists of 11 residues. CDR3 protein: CSVTGGETQYF. Written as DNA, the CDR3 is TGCAGCGTGACGGGGGGGGAGACCCAGTACTTC.

There are many counts of this clonotype. The rearrangement uses TRBV12-3 or TRBV12-4 and TRBJ2-5; either TRBD1 or TRBD2 may fit D (5 bases each). The CDR3 is 14 residues long. Trimming removed 5 bases from V and 5 bases from J, with 15 bases in between. CDR3 coding DNA: TGTGCCAGCAGTCCACCGCGGTGGGGGGAGACCCAGTACTTC. This gives the protein CASSPPRWGETQYF.

This clonotype has a count of ten or more. This sequence joins TRBV20-1 and TRBJ1-1; possibly TRBD1 for D (5 bases). V lost 6 bases, J lost 1 base, and 12 bases lay in between. In germline, CDR1 is DFQATT, CDR2 SNEGSKA (reference sequence). The length of the CDR3 is 13 residues. The CDR3 sequence: CSAPRTQNTEAFF. The DNA of the CDR3 is TGCAGTGCCCCCCGGACACAGAACACTGAAGCTTTCTTT.

The V call is TRBV18, the J call TRBJ2-5; D gene unclear. Looked up from germline, CDR1 is KGHSH and CDR2 is LQKENI. V dropped 4 bases and J dropped 0 bases, with 6 bases sitting between them. CDR3 length equals 13 residues. The chain's CDR3 is CASSLTYQETQYF. The CDR3 bases are TGTGCCAGCTCACTTACGTACCAAGAGACCCAGTACTTC.